The source of this T cell receptor (beta chain) is a study of cytomegalovirus exposure and HLA in healthy donors (dated by TCRdb to the late 2010s). Concerning the study at large: According to a later analysis, one platform produced both the roughly 120 validation repertoires and the approximately 660 repertoires of the first cohort. High-throughput TCR immunosequencing, statistical association of individual TCRs with disease status, and machine learning were combined to predict cytomegalovirus infection status. The study was designed to test whether signatures of past pathogen exposure could be identified by cataloging public T cell receptors. Besides the first cohort of hundreds of subjects, a separate validation cohort made up of 90 to 150 different subjects was used. The paper's findings and limits, for the study overall: The authors suggested that the approach could potentially be extended to other disease states and immunological phenotypes. The study gave a list of about 160 TCR beta chains associated with cytomegalovirus. In a later analysis, TCRs clustered in the first cohort were found to also tend to co-occur in the 130 or so validation repertoires, with 90% to 95% of cluster scores above 0. The validation cohort had no HLA typing available for a later analysis, so co-occurrence within that cohort was assessed over all 120 or so repertoires. Most TCR sequences were observed very rarely across donors, whereas some public TCRs were present in many individuals. The classifier was reported to diagnose cytomegalovirus status with high specificity and sensitivity in both the original and validation cohorts. In vitro tests confirmed that a few of the cytomegalovirus-associated TCR beta chains recognize cytomegalovirus antigens.

The receptor library was made with the immunoSEQ multiplex PCR assay. For the original study's pipeline: A statistical classification framework was built to diagnose cytomegalovirus status from the catalog of TCR beta chain sequences. Not all clones reach the TCRdb copy of this immuneACCESS table, which keeps in-frame sequences only. Checked studies attribute under half of the gap to unresolved V genes and leave the rest unexplained. For V, J and clone size, that table is used; D and trimming come from the DNA. A total of 95,000 to 150,000 clones appear in this sample, over 75% of them only once. Under 6.5% of the sample rests with the top ten. According to the germline V gene, CDR1 reads SGHRS and CDR2 reads YFSETQ. Spanning cysteine to phenylalanine, the CDR3 consists of 16 amino acids. Of all the DNA, just the CDR3 is kept, 48 bases in frame from base 1. The germline V and J ends show losses of 0 bases and 1 base respectively, and no gene match explains 4 bases of the junction.

The donors belonged to the validation cohort of around 110 subjects, which was separate from the approximately 700-subject first cohort. To note about this clone: The clone's antigen remains unknown. No base-level quality is on record; no much larger clone is a single base apart.

The TCR originated in a woman between 18 and 29 years old in good health and CMV-seropositive. This receptor chain uses TRBV5-1 and TRBJ2-5, with 9 junctional bases fitting TRBD1. Sequenced input: PBMCs. The sequenced DNA is TGCGCCAGCAGCTTGGGGGACAGGGTGGGCCAAGAGACCCAGTACTTC. This gives the protein CASSLGDRVGQETQYF.